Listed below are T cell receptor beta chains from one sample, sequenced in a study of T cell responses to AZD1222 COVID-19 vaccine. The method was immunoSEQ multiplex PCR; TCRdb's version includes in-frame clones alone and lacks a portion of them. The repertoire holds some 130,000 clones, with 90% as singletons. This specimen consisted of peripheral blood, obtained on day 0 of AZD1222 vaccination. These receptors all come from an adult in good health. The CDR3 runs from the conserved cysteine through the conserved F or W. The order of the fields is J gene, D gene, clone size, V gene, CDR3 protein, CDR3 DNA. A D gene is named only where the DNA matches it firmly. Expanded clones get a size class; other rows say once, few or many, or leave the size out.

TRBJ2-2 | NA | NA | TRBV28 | CASSLGRSPTTGELFF | TGTGCCAGCAGTTTGGGACGCTCGCCGACGACCGGGGAGCTGTTTTTT
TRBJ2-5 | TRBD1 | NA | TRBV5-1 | CASSYRQGSETQYF | TGCGCCAGCAGCTACCGACAGGGCTCCGAGACCCAGTACTTC
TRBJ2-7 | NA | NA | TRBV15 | CATSRGGGSYEQYF | TGTGCCACCAGCCGGGGAGGCGGCTCCTACGAGCAGTACTTC
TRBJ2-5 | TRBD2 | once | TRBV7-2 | CASSPITGGYGETQYF | TGTGCCAGCAGCCCCATCACCGGGGGGTATGGAGAGACCCAGTACTTC
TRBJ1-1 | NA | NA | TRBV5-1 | CASSFGRLNTEAFF | TGCGCCAGCAGCTTTGGACGGTTGAACACTGAAGCTTTCTTT
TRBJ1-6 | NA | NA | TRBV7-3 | CASSPTGLGSPLHF | TGTGCCAGCAGCCCAACAGGGCTCGGTTCACCCCTCCACTTT
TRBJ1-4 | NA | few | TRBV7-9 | CASSSSGVKLFF | TGTGCCAGCAGCTCCTCAGGGGTAAAACTGTTTTTT
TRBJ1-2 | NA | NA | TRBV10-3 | CAISEASYNYGYTF | TGTGCCATCAGTGAGGCCAGCTATAACTATGGCTACACCTTC
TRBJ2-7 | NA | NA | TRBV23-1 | CASSQSPEQGGSYEQYF | TGCGCCAGCAGTCAATCACCCGAGCAGGGAGGCTCCTACGAGCAGTACTTC
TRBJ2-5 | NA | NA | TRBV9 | CASSAPWDEETQYF | TGTGCCAGCAGCGCCCCCTGGGACGAGGAGACCCAGTACTTC